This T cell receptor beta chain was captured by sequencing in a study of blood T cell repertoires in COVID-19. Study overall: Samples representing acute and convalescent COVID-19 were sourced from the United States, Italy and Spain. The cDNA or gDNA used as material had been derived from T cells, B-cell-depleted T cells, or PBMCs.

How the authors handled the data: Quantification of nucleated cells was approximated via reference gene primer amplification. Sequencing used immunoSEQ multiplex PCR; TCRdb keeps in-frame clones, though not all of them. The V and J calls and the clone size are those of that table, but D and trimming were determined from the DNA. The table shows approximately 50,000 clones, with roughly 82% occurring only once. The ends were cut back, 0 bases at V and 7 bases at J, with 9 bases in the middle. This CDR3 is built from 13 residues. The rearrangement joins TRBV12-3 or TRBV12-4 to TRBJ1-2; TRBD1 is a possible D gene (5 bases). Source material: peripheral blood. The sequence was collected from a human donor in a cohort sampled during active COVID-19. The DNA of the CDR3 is TGTGCCAGCAGTTTAGCGGGGGGTCCTGGCTACACCTTC. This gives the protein CASSLAGGPGYTF.